These 10 T cell receptor beta chains were sequenced from one sample in a study of blood T cells in healthy people across ages. A second PCR, run for about 7 to 11 cycles, used a sample-barcoded 5' primer plus a J-beta primer mix. TCRdb recomputed calls from the 5' RACE reads with MiXCR, one row per CDR3 protein. This repertoire shows about 1.6 million distinct CDR3 sequences, almost 35% found once; its top ten account for about 11%. Sequenced: blood. The receptors were gathered from a woman younger than 45 in good health.

Written as DNA, the CDR3 is TGTGCCAGCAGTTATTCCGGGACAGGGGGTTACAATGAGCAGTTCTTC. This translates into CASSYSGTGGYNEQFF. The gene calls are TRBV6-5 and TRBJ2-1; 11 nucleotides match TRBD1. Germline trimming cut 3 bases from V and 4 bases from J; bases unmatched to any gene: 5. CDR3 size: 16 residues. Per germline, CDR1 MNHEY and CDR2 SVGAGI.

This clonotype has just a few counts. The chain carries TRBV9 and TRBJ2-7; TRBD2 matches at 9 bases. The germline V gene has CDR1 SGDLS and CDR2 YYNGEE. The CDR3 length is 15 residues. The V gene end was trimmed by 0 bases and the J gene end by 4 bases; junction bases not matched to a gene: 5. Here the CDR3 reads CASSVGASGAYEQYF. The CDR3 bases are TGTGCCAGCAGCGTAGGAGCTAGCGGGGCTTACGAGCAGTACTTC.

The CDR3 region has the DNA TGTGCCAGCAGTTATCTGTACTCCTACGAGCAGTACTTC. Protein: CASSYLYSYEQYF. V is TRBV6-2 or TRBV6-3 and J is TRBJ2-7, with D unresolved. This CDR3 contains 13 residues. The V gene's germline CDR1 is MNHEY and CDR2 SVGEGT. V was pared by 3 bases and J by 0 bases, with 6 bases between.

This clonotype occurred a few times. V is TRBV2 and J is TRBJ1-2, with D uncertain. CDR3 length: 14 residues. Germline V gene sequence: CDR1 SNHLY, CDR2 FYNNEI. V was cut by 3 bases and J by 8 bases, with 16 bases left in between. CDR3 loop: CASSDSPAPRGYTF. The DNA of the CDR3 is TGTGCCAGCAGTGATAGTCCCGCGCCCCGCGGCTACACCTTC.

This clonotype showed up just a few times. J is TRBJ2-7 and V is TRBV20-1; D remains ambiguous. The V gene lost 6 bases and the J gene lost 0 bases, with 15 bases spanning the gap. Germline-derived CDR1 and CDR2 are DFQATT and SNEGSKA (reference sequence). The CDR3 is 14 amino acids. The CDR3 here is CSASARSSSYEQYF. The CDR3 nucleotides read TGCAGTGCATCCGCCCGGTCCAGCTCCTACGAGCAGTACTTC.

Written as DNA, the CDR3 is TGCAGCGTTGGCAATCTTGGGCTAGGGGACCAGAGCTTCTACAATGAGCAGTTCTTC. It encodes CSVGNLGLGDQSFYNEQFF. This chain uses TRBV29-1 with TRBJ2-1, with D perhaps given as TRBD1 or TRBD2 (5 bases each). V was cut by 4 bases and J by 3 bases, with 28 bases left in between. The germline CDR1 and CDR2 sequences are SQVTM and ANQGSEA. The CDR3 extends over 19 amino acids.

The chain links TRBV20-1 to TRBJ1-5, with a tentative D call TRBD1 (6 bases). Germline V gives CDR1 DFQATT, CDR2 SNEGSKA (reference sequence). The CDR3 spans 15 residues. The V gene lost 6 bases and the J gene lost 1 base, with 16 bases spanning the gap. CDR3 DNA: TGCAGTGCCCTCGGGAGGGGGGGAAGCAATCAGCCCCAGCATTTT. Its translation is CSALGRGGSNQPQHF.

A few counts support this clonotype. This chain links TRBV28 with TRBJ2-4; 9 bases are a match to TRBD1. Unmatched junction bases numbered 15, after V lost 5 bases and J lost 1 base. CDR1 is MDHEN, CDR2 SYDVKM, per germline. The CDR3 spans 19 residues. The CDR3 sequence: CASSVPGTGSFGAKNIQYF. The DNA of the CDR3 is TGTGCCAGCAGTGTCCCCGGGACAGGGTCATTTGGGGCCAAAAACATTCAGTACTTC.

This clonotype occurred a few times. The chain carries TRBV9 and TRBJ2-5, with TRBD2 identical over 8 bases. The germline V gene has CDR1 SGDLS and CDR2 YYNGEE. The CDR3 is 17 residues long. V gave up 4 bases and J gave up 2 bases; unmatched junction bases: 13. Here the CDR3 reads CASSPQRRGAGQETQYF. In DNA, the CDR3 is TGTGCCAGCAGCCCCCAGCGGCGGGGGGCCGGTCAAGAGACCCAGTACTTC.

The V gene is TRBV24-1, the J gene TRBJ2-3, with a tentative D call TRBD1 (6 bases). Between the trimmed V and J ends, which lost 5 bases and 1 base, there was a span of 18 bases. This CDR3 has 17 residues. Germline V gives CDR1 KGHDR, CDR2 SFDVKD. The CDR3 spells CATSGTGLVDGTDTQYF. The CDR3 bases are TGTGCCACCAGTGGTACAGGGTTGGTAGACGGCACAGATACGCAGTATTTT.